Listed below are T cell receptor beta chains from one sample, sequenced in a study of CD8 T cells in Susac syndrome. TCRdb itself ran the immunoSEQ multiplex PCR reads through MiXCR, one entry per CDR3 protein. The sample lists 150,000 or so distinct CDR3 sequences, roughly 95% occurring once. Material: CD4+ T cells from PBMCs. The receptor set was obtained from a human donor with multiple sclerosis. Each CDR3 is given with its conserved first and last residue. Each record gives: V gene, clone size, D gene, J gene, CDR3 DNA, CDR3 protein. A D gene is named only where the DNA matches it firmly. The size entry is marked missing in some rows and otherwise reads once, few, many or a size class.

V gene: TRBV5-1
clone size: NA
D gene: NA
J gene: TRBJ1-2
CDR3 DNA: TGCGCCAGCAGTAGTGAGGGCGCCTATGGCTACACCTTC
CDR3 protein: CASSSEGAYGYTF

V gene: TRBV29-1
clone size: NA
D gene: TRBD2
J gene: TRBJ2-7
CDR3 DNA: TGCAGCGCGGGGACTAGGTTTTTTCTAAGCGAGCAGTACTTC
CDR3 protein: CSAGTRFFLSEQYF

V gene: TRBV3-1
clone size: NA
D gene: NA
J gene: TRBJ2-2
CDR3 DNA: TGTGCCAGCAGCCCCAGAGAATCCACCGGGGAGCTGTTTTTT
CDR3 protein: CASSPRESTGELFF

V gene: TRBV19
clone size: NA
D gene: NA
J gene: TRBJ2-3
CDR3 DNA: TGTGCCAGTAGTACGCAGGGGGATACGCAGTATTTT
CDR3 protein: CASSTQGDTQYF

V gene: TRBV6-2/TRBV6-3
clone size: NA
D gene: NA
J gene: TRBJ1-1
CDR3 DNA: TGTGCCTCCCGGGGCTACACTCTCATCAATGAAGCTTTCTTT
CDR3 protein: CASRGYTLINEAFF

V gene: TRBV6-2/TRBV6-3
clone size: NA
D gene: NA
J gene: TRBJ2-7
CDR3 DNA: TGTGCCAGCAGTACCGTGGGGACCTACGAGCAGTACTTC
CDR3 protein: CASSTVGTYEQYF

V gene: TRBV18
clone size: NA
D gene: NA
J gene: TRBJ2-7
CDR3 DNA: TGTGCCAGAACTTACGAGCAGTACTTC
CDR3 protein: CARTYEQYF

V gene: TRBV30
clone size: NA
D gene: NA
J gene: TRBJ2-1
CDR3 DNA: TGTGCCTGGAGGAAGTACGGTGAGCAGTTCTTC
CDR3 protein: CAWRKYGEQFF

V gene: TRBV7-2
clone size: NA
D gene: TRBD2
J gene: TRBJ2-2
CDR3 DNA: TGTGCCAGCAGCTTAGGAGTTTCCGGGAGGGCCGGGGAGCTGTTTTTT
CDR3 protein: CASSLGVSGRAGELFF

V gene: TRBV20-1
clone size: NA
D gene: TRBD2
J gene: TRBJ2-7
CDR3 DNA: TGCAGTGCTGCCGGGACTAGGTCCTACGAGCAGTACTTC
CDR3 protein: CSAAGTRSYEQYF

V gene: TRBV4-1
clone size: NA
D gene: TRBD2
J gene: TRBJ2-7
CDR3 DNA: TGCGCCAGCAGCCAAGCGTTAGGGGGTCTCCTAGCGGGAGATCACGAGCAGTACTTC
CDR3 protein: CASSQALGGLLAGDHEQYF

V gene: TRBV19
clone size: NA
D gene: NA
J gene: TRBJ1-1
CDR3 DNA: TGTGCCACATCGGGACACATGAACACTGAAGCTTTCTTT
CDR3 protein: CATSGHMNTEAFF

V gene: TRBV6-2/TRBV6-3
clone size: few
D gene: NA
J gene: TRBJ1-2
CDR3 DNA: TGTGCCAGCAGTTCCGGACAGCTATATGGCTACACCTTC
CDR3 protein: CASSSGQLYGYTF

V gene: TRBV5-1
clone size: NA
D gene: NA
J gene: TRBJ2-7
CDR3 DNA: TGCGCCAGCAGCCGGGATGGCGGGGACTACGAGCAGTACTTC
CDR3 protein: CASSRDGGDYEQYF

V gene: TRBV19
clone size: NA
D gene: TRBD1
J gene: TRBJ2-2
CDR3 DNA: TGTGCCAGTAAGAGGACAGGGACGAACACCGGGGAGCTGTTTTTT
CDR3 protein: CASKRTGTNTGELFF

V gene: TRBV3-1
clone size: NA
D gene: NA
J gene: TRBJ1-5
CDR3 DNA: TGTGCCAGCAGCGGCCAGGACTCCAATCAGCCCCAGCATTTT
CDR3 protein: CASSGQDSNQPQHF

V gene: TRBV4-3
clone size: once
D gene: NA
J gene: TRBJ2-1
CDR3 DNA: TGCGCCAGCAGCCCCCACCACGGGACGAGCTCCTACAATGAGCAGTTCTTC
CDR3 protein: CASSPHHGTSSYNEQFF

V gene: TRBV11-2
clone size: NA
D gene: TRBD2
J gene: TRBJ2-6
CDR3 DNA: TGTGCCAGCAGCTTAGTTCGGTGGGGTAGCGGGAGTGGGGCCAACGTCCTGACTTTC
CDR3 protein: CASSLVRWGSGSGANVLTF

V gene: TRBV6-5
clone size: NA
D gene: NA
J gene: TRBJ2-1
CDR3 DNA: TGTGCCAGCAGTTACCCGGGAAAGGGTAAGGTGTTGTCCTACAATGAGCAGTTCTTC
CDR3 protein: CASSYPGKGKVLSYNEQFF

V gene: TRBV18
clone size: NA
D gene: NA
J gene: TRBJ2-7
CDR3 DNA: TGTGCCAGCTCAGGGGGCCCGTACGAGCAGTACTTC
CDR3 protein: CASSGGPYEQYF

V gene: TRBV7-7
clone size: NA
D gene: TRBD2
J gene: TRBJ2-3
CDR3 DNA: TGTGCCAGCAGCTCCGGACTAGCGGGAGGGACAGATACGCAGTATTTT
CDR3 protein: CASSSGLAGGTDTQYF

V gene: TRBV10-3
clone size: NA
D gene: NA
J gene: TRBJ1-1
CDR3 DNA: TGTGCCATCAGTGATTCGGTGGCTGAAGCTTTCTTT
CDR3 protein: CAISDSVAEAFF

V gene: TRBV14
clone size: NA
D gene: NA
J gene: TRBJ2-3
CDR3 DNA: TGTGCCAGCAGCCTGCCGGGGATAGATACGCAGTATTTT
CDR3 protein: CASSLPGIDTQYF

V gene: TRBV12-3/TRBV12-4
clone size: NA
D gene: NA
J gene: TRBJ1-2
CDR3 DNA: TGTGCCAGCAGTCGACCCCACTATGGCTACACCTTC
CDR3 protein: CASSRPHYGYTF

V gene: TRBV7-9
clone size: NA
D gene: NA
J gene: TRBJ2-7
CDR3 DNA: TGTGCCAGCAGCGCCTCATGGGAGCAGTACTTC
CDR3 protein: CASSASWEQYF

V gene: TRBV12-3/TRBV12-4
clone size: NA
D gene: NA
J gene: TRBJ2-7
CDR3 DNA: TGTGCCAGCAGTCGCCCGGAGGACGAGCAGTACTTC
CDR3 protein: CASSRPEDEQYF

V gene: TRBV20-1
clone size: NA
D gene: NA
J gene: TRBJ2-1
CDR3 DNA: TGCAGTGCTCCGGACAGTATTGAGCAGTTCTTC
CDR3 protein: CSAPDSIEQFF

V gene: TRBV6-2/TRBV6-3
clone size: NA
D gene: TRBD1
J gene: TRBJ2-1
CDR3 DNA: TGTGCCAGCAGTTACTCGCCGACCACACCCCCAGGACAGGGGGCTATTAAGTGGTTCTTC
CDR3 protein: CASSYSPTTPPGQGAIKWFF

V gene: TRBV7-3
clone size: NA
D gene: NA
J gene: TRBJ2-1
CDR3 DNA: TGTGCCAGCAGCTTAGTATATGACAGGAATGAGCAGTTCTTC
CDR3 protein: CASSLVYDRNEQFF

V gene: TRBV30
clone size: NA
D gene: NA
J gene: TRBJ2-2
CDR3 DNA: TGTGCCTGGAGTCCAGGAGTCGGGGAGCTGTTTTTT
CDR3 protein: CAWSPGVGELFF

V gene: TRBV30
clone size: NA
D gene: NA
J gene: TRBJ2-4
CDR3 DNA: TGTGCCTGGAGTAAAACGGGAGCGAAAAACATTCAGTACTTC
CDR3 protein: CAWSKTGAKNIQYF

V gene: TRBV5-4
clone size: NA
D gene: NA
J gene: TRBJ1-1
CDR3 DNA: TGTGCCAGCACCACTTGGGGGTATACTGAAGCTTTCTTT
CDR3 protein: CASTTWGYTEAFF

V gene: TRBV19
clone size: NA
D gene: TRBD1
J gene: TRBJ1-4
CDR3 DNA: TGTGCCAGTAGCAACAGGGGAGGGGATGAAAAACTGTTTTTT
CDR3 protein: CASSNRGGDEKLFF

V gene: TRBV12-3/TRBV12-4
clone size: NA
D gene: NA
J gene: TRBJ2-5
CDR3 DNA: TGTGCCAGCAGTTTTCACGGAGCAGAGACCCAGTACTTC
CDR3 protein: CASSFHGAETQYF

V gene: TRBV7-2
clone size: NA
D gene: NA
J gene: TRBJ1-6
CDR3 DNA: TGTGCCAGCAGCTTTAATTCACCCCTCCACTTT
CDR3 protein: CASSFNSPLHF

V gene: TRBV2
clone size: NA
D gene: NA
J gene: TRBJ2-7
CDR3 DNA: TGTGCCAGCAGCCCAAGCCGCGAGCAGTACTTC
CDR3 protein: CASSPSREQYF

V gene: TRBV7-2
clone size: NA
D gene: NA
J gene: TRBJ1-5
CDR3 DNA: TGTGCCAGCAGCCCTCGTGTGGGGGACGATAGCAATCAGCCCCAGCATTTT
CDR3 protein: CASSPRVGDDSNQPQHF